This is a list of T cell receptor beta chains from one sample in a study of cytomegalovirus exposure and HLA in healthy donors. TCRdb keeps only in-frame clones here, not all; method: immunoSEQ multiplex PCR. The table has over 85,000 clones, around 86% seen once. Sequenced material: PBMCs. The receptors stem from a man aged 40-55 years in good health and CMV-seronegative. The CDR3 runs from the conserved cysteine through the conserved F or W. The order of the fields is clone size, D gene, J gene, V gene, CDR3 protein, CDR3 DNA. D genes are given only for firm matches. For some rows the clone size is stated as once, few or many, or as a class when expanded; others skip it.

>.|.|TRBJ1-5|TRBV28
CASSSDRYSNQPQHF
TGTGCCAGCAGCTCGGACAGATATAGCAATCAGCCCCAGCATTTT
>.|TRBD1|TRBJ1-5|TRBV19
CASRDRGNNQPQHF
TGTGCCAGTCGGGACAGGGGGAACAATCAGCCCCAGCATTTT
>.|.|TRBJ1-2|TRBV9
CASSVAPLINYGYTF
TGTGCCAGCAGCGTAGCCCCCCTAATAAACTATGGCTACACCTTC
>.|TRBD1|TRBJ2-5|TRBV5-1
CASSLNTGGRETQYF
TGCGCCAGCAGCTTGAACACAGGGGGCCGAGAGACCCAGTACTTC
>.|.|TRBJ1-2|TRBV19
CASSEGVRNYGYTF
TGTGCCAGTAGTGAGGGGGTACGAAACTATGGCTACACCTTC
>few|TRBD1|TRBJ1-5|TRBV6-6
CASSLPRTGEAQPQHF
TGTGCCAGCAGTTTACCAAGGACAGGGGAGGCTCAGCCCCAGCATTTT
>.|.|TRBJ1-4|TRBV4-2
CASSQVEGDPNEKLFF
TGTGCCAGCAGCCAAGTTGAGGGGGACCCCAATGAAAAACTGTTTTTT
>.|TRBD1|TRBJ1-1|TRBV6-4
CASRSGTGMNTEAFF
TGTGCCAGCAGATCCGGGACAGGGATGAACACTGAAGCTTTCTTT
>.|TRBD1|TRBJ1-2|TRBV7-9
CASSLGQGNAYGYTF
TGTGCCAGCAGCCTCGGACAGGGAAATGCCTATGGCTACACCTTC
>.|TRBD2|TRBJ2-5|TRBV2
CASRITSGGQYF
TGTGCCAGCAGGATTACTAGCGGGGGTCAGTACTTC
>.|.|TRBJ1-1|TRBV28
CASSLSDRWNTEAFF
TGTGCCAGCAGTTTATCCGACAGATGGAACACTGAAGCTTTCTTT
>.|.|TRBJ1-1|TRBV6-1
CASRTSGSAEAFF
TGTGCCAGCAGAACCTCAGGGTCGGCTGAAGCTTTCTTT
>.|.|TRBJ2-3|TRBV9
CASSVGQSTQYF
TGTGCCAGCAGCGTCGGACAATCTACGCAGTATTTT
>.|TRBD1|TRBJ2-5|TRBV5-4
CASSPRDREGETQYF
TGTGCCAGCAGCCCCCGGGACAGGGAGGGAGAGACCCAGTACTTC
>.|.|TRBJ2-2|TRBV2
CASTLHRANTGELFF
TGTGCCAGCACCTTGCACAGGGCGAACACCGGGGAGCTGTTTTTT
>.|TRBD1|TRBJ2-3|TRBV6-5
CASTRGLRDTQYF
TGTGCCAGTACTAGGGGGCTTCGAGACACGCAGTATTTT
>.|.|TRBJ2-1|TRBV7-8
CASSGAVYEQFF
TGTGCCAGCAGCGGAGCGGTTTATGAGCAGTTCTTC
>.|.|TRBJ1-6|TRBV9
CASSVALPQGRGNSPLHF
TGTGCCAGCAGCGTAGCCCTTCCCCAGGGGAGAGGCAATTCACCCCTCCACTTT
>once|TRBD1|TRBJ2-7|TRBV5-1
CASSLGTGHTYEQYF
TGCGCCAGCAGCTTGGGGACAGGGCATACATACGAGCAGTACTTC
>.|.|TRBJ1-4|TRBV7-8
CASSFQGRVGEKLFF
TGTGCCAGCAGCTTCCAGGGCAGGGTAGGCGAAAAACTGTTTTTT
>.|TRBD2|TRBJ2-1|TRBV25-1
CASRLAGGRNEQFF
TGTGCCAGCAGACTAGCGGGGGGGAGGAATGAGCAGTTCTTC
>.|.|TRBJ1-4|TRBV9
CASSPELANEKLFF
TGTGCCAGCAGCCCCGAGCTGGCTAATGAAAAACTGTTTTTT